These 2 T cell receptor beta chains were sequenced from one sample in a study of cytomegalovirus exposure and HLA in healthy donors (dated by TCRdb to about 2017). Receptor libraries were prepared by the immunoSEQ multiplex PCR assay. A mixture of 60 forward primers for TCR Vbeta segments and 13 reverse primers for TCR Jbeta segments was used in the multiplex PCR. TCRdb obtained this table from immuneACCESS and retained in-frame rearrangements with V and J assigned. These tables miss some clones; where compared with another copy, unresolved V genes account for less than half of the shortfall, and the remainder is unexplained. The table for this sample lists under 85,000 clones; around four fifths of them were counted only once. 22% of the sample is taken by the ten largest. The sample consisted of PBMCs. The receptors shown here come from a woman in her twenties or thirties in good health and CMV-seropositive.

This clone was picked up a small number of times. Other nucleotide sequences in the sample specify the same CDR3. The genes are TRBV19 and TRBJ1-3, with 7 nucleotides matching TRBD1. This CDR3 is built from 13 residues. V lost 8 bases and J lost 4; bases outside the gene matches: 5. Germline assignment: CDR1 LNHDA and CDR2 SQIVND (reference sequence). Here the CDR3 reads CASSTGIGNTIYF. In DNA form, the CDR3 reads TGTGCCAGTTCGACAGGGATCGGAAACACCATATATTTT. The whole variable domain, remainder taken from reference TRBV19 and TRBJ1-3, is DGGITQSPKYLFRKEGQNVTLSCEQNLNHDAMYWYRQDPGQGLRLIYYSQIVNDFQKGDIAEGYSVSREKKESFPLTVTSAQKNPTAFYLCASSTGIGNTIYFGEGSWLTVV.

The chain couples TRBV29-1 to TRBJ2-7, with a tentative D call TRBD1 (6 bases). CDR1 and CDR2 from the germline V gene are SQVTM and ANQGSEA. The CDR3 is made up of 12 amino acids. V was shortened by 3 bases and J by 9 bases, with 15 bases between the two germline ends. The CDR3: CSVDGQRDRQYF. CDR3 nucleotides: TGCAGCGTTGACGGACAGAGAGACCGGCAGTACTTC.